Included here is one T cell receptor beta chain sequence, with context. Antigen specificity is unknown. Assay: immunoSEQ multiplex PCR; the TCRdb copy retains only in-frame clones and omits some. In the table there are around 31,000 clones, over 60% of which are singletons. For approximately 10 days, approximately 10^5 sorted CD4+ cells grew with T cell-depleted PBMCs and CEF. The data stem from a study of CD4 T cells in relation to SARS-CoV-2 and coronaviruses. About the study: TCR beta CDR3s were sequenced after approximately nine-day antigen culture of PBMCs. Convalescent patients had median age roughly 35 years, range roughly 21 to 75.

General study results and limits: Each donor contributed either pre-pandemic or post-infection samples, not both.

The sample comprised memory CD4+ T cells from PBMCs, cultured in vitro. The source is an adult with COVID-19.

CDR3: CASSEATGVYEQYF. In DNA form, the CDR3 reads TGTGCCAGCTCAGAAGCGACAGGGGTCTACGAGCAGTACTTC. The chain couples TRBV18 to TRBJ2-7; TRBD1 matches 8 bases. This CDR3 contains 14 residues. The J segment lost 3 bases and the V segment lost 5 bases, leaving 6 bases of the junction unmatched. The germline gives CDR1 KGHSH, CDR2 LQKENI.